This T cell receptor (beta chain) is from a study of somatic mutations in cytotoxic T cells in rheumatoid arthritis. General observations from the study: The antigen targets of the expanded CD8+ clones were unknown.

Profiled with immunoSEQ multiplex PCR; TCRdb holds only in-frame clones, not every one. The data contain fewer than 20,000 clones, over 60% of them singletons. With regard to this clone: Its target is not known.

There are 13 residues in the CDR3. From germline, CDR1 is MNHEY and CDR2 SVGAGI. Unmatched junction bases numbered 2, after V lost 7 bases and J lost 10 bases. The V gene is TRBV6-5, the J gene TRBJ2-1; 15 bases agree with TRBD2. The sequenced sample was CD8+ T cells sorted from blood. This TCR was sampled from an adult with rheumatoid arthritis. The CDR3 protein is CASTGTSGGEQFF. The CDR3, as DNA: TGTGCCAGCACGGGGACTAGCGGGGGGGAGCAGTTCTTC.